The 8 T cell receptor beta chains in this list originate from one sample, sequenced in a study of shared clonotypes between healthy human individuals. Produced via immunoSEQ multiplex PCR; TCRdb's table is partial and in-frame only. In the table there are about 600,000 clones, around 97% of which are singletons. Sequenced: naive CD4+ T cells sorted from blood. Sample subset: CD45RA+ positively selected. The receptor set was obtained from a woman in her 30s in good health.

This sequence joins TRBV6-1 and TRBJ2-2, with unresolved D. Germline V lookup: CDR1 MNHNS, CDR2 SASEGT. The CDR3 spans 14 residues. The V end was cut by 3 bases, the J end by 8 bases, with 13 bases between. CDR3 in amino acids: CASSDRKAGGELFF. In nucleotides, the CDR3 is TGTGCCAGCAGTGACCGCAAGGCCGGTGGGGAGCTGTTTTTT.

This sequence joins TRBV7-3 and TRBJ1-1, with 9 bases that match TRBD1. Per the germline V gene, CDR1 is SGHTA and CDR2 is FQGTGA. The CDR3 covers 16 residues. Germline trimming cut 5 bases from V and 1 base from J; bases unmatched to any gene: 8. CDR3 coding DNA: TGTGCCAGCAGCAGGGACAGGGCAACCGCGAACACTGAAGCTTTCTTT. Residues: CASSRDRATANTEAFF.

The J gene is TRBJ2-7, the V gene TRBV28; 7 bases map to TRBD1. Germline loops: CDR1 MDHEN, CDR2 SYDVKM. After removal of 4 bases from V and 3 bases from J, the junction contained 3 bases not matched to a gene. This CDR3 has 13 residues. CDR3 region: CASSSGQNYEQYF. CDR3 DNA: TGTGCCAGCAGTTCGGGACAGAACTACGAGCAGTACTTC.

The chain is built from TRBV7-8 and TRBJ1-5; TRBD1 matches 8 bases. Germline lookup yields CDR1 SGHVS and CDR2 FQNEAQ. This CDR3 is 17 amino acids long. V was clipped by 1 base and J by 2 bases; unmatched bases: 7. CDR3 in DNA: TGTGCCAGCAGCTTAGACAGGGGGTTTAAGGGCAATCAGCCCCAGCATTTT. This sequence encodes CASSLDRGFKGNQPQHF.

CDR3 amino acids: CASSLGKTTEAFF. In nucleotides, the CDR3 is TGTGCCAGCAGCTTAGGGAAAACCACTGAAGCTTTCTTT. The chain links TRBV7-2 to TRBJ1-1; D is unclear. The CDR3 runs 13 residues. With 1 base removed from V and 4 bases from J, the gap between germline ends came to 7 bases. In germline, CDR1 is SGHTA, CDR2 FQGNSA. The whole variable domain, filled in from reference TRBV7-2 and TRBJ1-1, reads GAGVSQSPSNKVTEKGKDVELRCDPISGHTALYWYRQSLGQGLEFLIYFQGNSAPDKSGLPSDRFSAERTGGSVSTLTIQRTQQEDSAVYLCASSLGKTTEAFFGQGTRLTVV.

In this sample, this clone turned up once. V usage is TRBV19 and J usage is TRBJ1-1; D perhaps matches TRBD1 (5 bases). V lost 5 bases, J lost 1 base, and 14 bases lay in between. The CDR3 is made up of 15 amino acids. Germline-derived CDR1 and CDR2 are LNHDA and SQIVND (reference sequence). For the CDR3, the DNA is TGTGCCAGTAGTCCCCGGGGGTTGAGGAACACTGAAGCTTTCTTT. Its translation is CASSPRGLRNTEAFF.

The count of this clone is one. The J gene is TRBJ1-2, the V gene TRBV9, with D possibly TRBD1 on 5 matching bases. Germline V gene data show CDR1 as SGDLS and CDR2 as YYNGEE. The CDR3 totals 16 residues. Trimming left V 0 bases short and J 7 bases short, with 19 bases between. The CDR3 DNA reads as TGTGCCAGCAGCGTAGGAGGGCAGGGCTATTCAACTGGCTACACCTTC. It codes for CASSVGGQGYSTGYTF. The full variable domain, its missing parts supplied by reference TRBV9 and TRBJ1-2, is DSGVTQTPKHLITATGQRVTLRCSPRSGDLSVYWYQQSLDQGLQFLIQYYNGEERAKGNILERFSAQQFPDLHSELNLSSLELGDSALYFCASSVGGQGYSTGYTFGSGTRLTVV.

J is TRBJ1-1 and V is TRBV7-8, with D maybe TRBD1 (6 bases). Germline V gene sequence: CDR1 SGHVS, CDR2 FQNEAQ. V lost 5 bases and J 4 bases, leaving 14 bases between the germline ends. The CDR3 runs 14 residues. CDR3 protein: CASSTYRAGTEAFF. CDR3 DNA: TGTGCCAGCAGCACATACAGGGCTGGCACTGAAGCTTTCTTT.